Described below is a single TCR beta chain sequence and its context. Per the germline V gene, CDR1 is LGHNA and CDR2 is YSLEER. CDR3 length: 15 amino acids. Deletions cut 4 bases from V and 6 bases from J, with 19 bases between. These data originate in a study of blood T cell repertoires in COVID-19. About the research overall: PBMCs, B-cell-depleted T cells, or T cells provided the cDNA or gDNA that made up the material.

People in the exposed group encountered a COVID-19 case within 2 weeks before entering the study. Per the authors' pipeline: Amplification of reference gene primers provided the estimated nucleated cell counts. This table comes from immunoSEQ multiplex PCR, and its TCRdb copy is limited to in-frame clones, with some not included. The DNA was the basis for D and trimming; V, J and clone size are from that table. Found here are some 180,000 clones, approximately 80% of them singletons; the top ten hold 13% to 15%. The clonotype originates from a man in his sixties who had been exposed to COVID-19. Material: PBMCs or T cells enriched from blood (not recorded which). The rearrangement joins TRBV4-3 to TRBJ2-7; D is possibly TRBD2 (6 bases). This CDR3 is CASSRSGLPELEQYF. CDR3 bases: TGCGCCAGCAGCCGATCGGGACTCCCCGAACTCGAGCAGTACTTC.